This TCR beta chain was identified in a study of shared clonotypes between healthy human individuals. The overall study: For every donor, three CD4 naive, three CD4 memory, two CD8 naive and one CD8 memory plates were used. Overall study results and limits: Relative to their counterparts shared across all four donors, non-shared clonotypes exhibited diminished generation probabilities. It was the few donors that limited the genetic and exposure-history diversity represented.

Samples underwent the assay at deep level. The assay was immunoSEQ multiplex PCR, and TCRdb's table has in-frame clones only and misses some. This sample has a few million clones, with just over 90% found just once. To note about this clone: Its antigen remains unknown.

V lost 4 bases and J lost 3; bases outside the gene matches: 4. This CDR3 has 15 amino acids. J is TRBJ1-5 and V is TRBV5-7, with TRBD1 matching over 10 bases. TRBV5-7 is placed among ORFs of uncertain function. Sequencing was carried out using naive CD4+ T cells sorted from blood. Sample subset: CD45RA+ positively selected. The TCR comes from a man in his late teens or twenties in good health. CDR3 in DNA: TGTGCCAGCAGCCGGGACAGGGGCACCAATCAGCCCCAGCATTTT. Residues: CASSRDRGTNQPQHF.